Below, one T cell receptor (beta chain) is given with its context. This record belongs to a study of PD-L1 blockade in urothelial cancer. Looking at the study overall: Male patients with bladder-origin urothelial cancer numbered about nine tenths of the roughly 29. Earlier, patients had received 0 to 3 chemotherapy regimens. Researchers found blood samples held a median of around 140,000 T cells. Analyses were performed on blood at 3 weeks after treatment start (the second dose) and at 6 weeks.

Time point denoted: pretreatment peripheral blood. The assay was immunoSEQ multiplex PCR, and TCRdb's table has in-frame clones only and misses some. The data show 32,000 or so clones, about 80% seen once. V shed 5 bases and J 5 bases; nucleotides not matched to a gene: 3. Per germline, CDR1 SGHTA and CDR2 FQGTGA. CDR3 length: 14 amino acids. The genes are TRBV7-3 and TRBJ2-5, with 12 bases matching TRBD1. This sequence was found in a man in his 60s with urothelial cancer. The input for sequencing was PBMCs, taken around atezolizumab (anti-PD-L1) treatment. The CDR3 nucleotides are TGTGCCAGCAGCCGGGACAGGGGGCAGGAGACCCAGTACTTC. Residues: CASSRDRGQETQYF.